These T cell receptor beta chains were read from a single sample in a study of T-cell reconstitution after alpha-beta-depleted transplantation in children. TCRdb re-derived calls from the PCR reads in MiXCR, one entry per CDR3 protein. The data contain about 610,000 distinct CDR3 sequences, over 9.5% of them seen just once; the ten biggest clones take up 3.5% to 5%. The source material was PBMCs from the stem cell graft donor, sampled from the stem cell graft. The receptors shown here come from a human donor who donated a stem cell graft to a child with acute myeloid leukemia. The CDR3 runs from the conserved cysteine through the conserved F or W. The order of the fields is V gene, J gene, CDR3 protein.

>TRBV5-1|TRBJ2-7
CASSLEGPYYEQYF
>TRBV6-2/TRBV6-3|TRBJ2-7
CASRPHRDSTYEQYF
>TRBV5-1|TRBJ2-7
CASSNRGSYEQYF
>TRBV10-3|TRBJ2-3
CAISESGTTDTQYF
>TRBV16|TRBJ2-4
CASSHTGDKNIQYF
>TRBV9|TRBJ2-3
CASSPGGASGRGTQYF
>TRBV6-1|TRBJ1-1
CASSTNRGGTEAFF
>TRBV5-8|TRBJ2-1
CASSVGLLGYNEQFF
>TRBV7-2|TRBJ2-2
CASSPWTGGATGELFF
>TRBV2|TRBJ2-7
CASSENREALKTYEQYF
>TRBV10-3|TRBJ2-3
CAILDAGGKGTDTQYF
>TRBV5-1|TRBJ2-1
CASSLETSGSWGEQFF
>TRBV5-6|TRBJ2-7
CASSFVIVKVPHEQYF
>TRBV6-2/TRBV6-3|TRBJ1-2
CASSPNNPYLTGGYTF
>TRBV6-5|TRBJ2-7
CASSYFDSYEQYF
>TRBV7-2|TRBJ2-1
CASSAQAGYNEQFF
>TRBV30|TRBJ2-7
CAWRGLTSSYEQYF